The 11 T cell receptor beta chains below were found in one sample sequenced in a study of technical replicates of blood from several donors. The data were produced by immunoSEQ multiplex PCR, yet TCRdb's version contains in-frame clones alone and is incomplete. Here the sample spans tens of thousands of clones, about 92% being singletons. Sequenced: T cells isolated from PBMCs. These receptors were collected from a human donor in good health.

The J gene is TRBJ1-5, the V gene TRBV19, with 11 bases aligning to TRBD1. Trimming removed 6 bases from V and 5 bases from J; junction bases left unmatched: 3. The CDR3 loop spans 14 amino acids. Germline CDR1 reads LNHDA; CDR2 reads SQIVND (reference sequence). CDR3 loop: CASSLGQGDQPQHF. The CDR3 DNA reads as TGTGCCAGTAGCTTGGGACAGGGGGATCAGCCCCAGCATTTT.

Only one count was recorded for this clone. The J gene is TRBJ2-5, the V gene TRBV6-1, with TRBD2 matching over 11 bases. CDR1 and CDR2 from the germline V gene are MNHNS and SASEGT. This CDR3 is built from 15 residues. Trimming at V came to 6 bases and at J to 5 bases, leaving 8 bases not matched to a gene. The CDR3 reads CASRIAGGGWETQYF. For the CDR3, the DNA is TGTGCCAGCAGAATAGCGGGAGGGGGCTGGGAGACCCAGTACTTC.

The V call is TRBV27, the J call TRBJ2-2; tentative D call: TRBD2 (5 bases). V gave up 2 bases and J gave up 8 bases, with 9 bases separating them. This CDR3 has 13 amino acids. Germline assignment: CDR1 MNHEY and CDR2 SMNVEV (reference sequence). CDR3 amino acids: CASSLREPGELFF. The DNA of the CDR3 is TGTGCCAGCAGTTTAAGGGAGCCAGGGGAGCTGTTTTTT.

This clone was counted a single time. The chain is built from TRBV30 and TRBJ1-4; the D is unclear. Trimming cost V 0 bases and J 7 bases, with 6 bases left between them. Germline CDR1 reads GTSNPN; CDR2 reads SVGIG (reference sequence). This CDR3 is built from 12 residues. CDR3 nucleotides: TGTGCCTGGAGTGTATTCGGTGAAAAACTGTTTTTT. As protein: CAWSVFGEKLFF. Full variable domain (missing parts from reference TRBV30 and TRBJ1-4): SQTIHQWPATLVQPVGSPLSLECTVEGTSNPNLYWYRQAAGRGLQLLFYSVGIGQISSEVPQNLSASRPQDRQFILSSKKLLLSDSGFYLCAWSVFGEKLFFGSGTQLSVL.

The chain joins TRBV7-2 to TRBJ1-4; 8 nucleotides agree with TRBD1. This CDR3 comprises 14 residues. V lost 5 bases to trimming and J lost 12 bases; unmatched junction nucleotides: 11. Per the germline V gene, CDR1 is SGHTA and CDR2 is FQGNSA. DNA of the CDR3: TGTGCCAGCAGCCCTAGACAGGGGACGTTAGAACTGTTTTTT. Amino acid sequence: CASSPRQGTLELFF.

The chain carries TRBV14 and TRBJ2-1; tentative D call: TRBD2 (6 bases). Germline CDR1 is SGHDN and CDR2 is FVKESK. V shed 1 base and J shed 6 bases, with 16 bases lying between them. CDR3 length: 16 residues. CDR3 sequence reads: CASSQGAEGLFNEQFF. The CDR3 DNA reads TGTGCCAGCAGCCAAGGTGCGGAGGGCCTATTCAATGAGCAGTTCTTC. The entire variable domain, with the rest obtained from reference TRBV14 and TRBJ2-1, is as follows: EAGVTQFPSHSVIEKGQTVTLRCDPISGHDNLYWYRRVMGKEIKFLLHFVKESKQDESGMPNNRFLAERTGGTYSTLKVQPAELEDSGVYFCASSQGAEGLFNEQFFGPGTRLTVL.

The chain combines TRBV9 with TRBJ1-4; 7 positions agree with TRBD1. The CDR3 runs 17 residues. With V trimmed by 7 bases and J by 3 bases, 15 bases remained unmatched. Germline-derived CDR1 and CDR2 are SGDLS and YYNGEE. CDR3 region: CASSGSGGLVANEKLFF. In DNA form, the CDR3 reads TGTGCCAGCTCGGGGTCAGGGGGATTGGTTGCTAATGAAAAACTGTTTTTT.

This chain uses TRBV9 with TRBJ2-2; 11 bases fit TRBD2. Germline CDR1 is SGDLS and CDR2 is YYNGEE. The V segment lost 0 bases and the J segment 4 bases; nucleotides outside the gene matches: 2. CDR3 length: 16 amino acids. CDR3 nucleotide sequence: TGTGCCAGCAGCGTAGGACTAGCGGGAAGCACCGGGGAGCTGTTTTTT. Residues: CASSVGLAGSTGELFF.

V is TRBV5-6 and J is TRBJ2-7; D is uncertain. Germline V gene data show CDR1 as SGHDT and CDR2 as YYEEEE. V gave up 3 bases and J gave up 2 bases, with 18 bases separating them. The CDR3 is 16 amino acids. DNA of the CDR3: TGTGCCAGCAGCTCCTACAGTTACCAGAGACCCTACGAGCAGTACTTC. Its protein product is CASSSYSYQRPYEQYF.

The J gene is TRBJ1-1, the V gene TRBV28; 9 bases match TRBD1. CDR1 and CDR2 from the germline V gene are MDHEN and SYDVKM. V was clipped by 3 bases and J by 10 bases; unmatched bases: 6. The CDR3 is 13 residues long. The CDR3 sequence: CASSFWTGDTAFF. The CDR3 bases are TGTGCCAGCAGTTTCTGGACAGGGGATACAGCTTTCTTT.

The sample holds one count of this clone. The chain combines TRBV7-9 with TRBJ2-5; 7 positions agree with TRBD1. There are 13 residues in the CDR3. CDR1 and CDR2 (germline): SEHNR, FQNEAQ (reference sequence). With V trimmed by 6 bases and J by 1 base, 2 bases remained unmatched. CDR3 DNA: TGTGCCAGCAGACAGGGGACCCAAGAGACCCAGTACTTC. Amino acid sequence: CASRQGTQETQYF.